This T cell receptor beta chain was obtained from a study of T-cell reconstitution after alpha-beta-depleted transplantation in children. The ends lost 8 bases at V and 0 bases at J; junction bases unmatched: 7. This CDR3 region has 15 residues. The germline V gene encodes CDR1 MNHEY and CDR2 SVGEGT. A library of TCRbeta sequences, prepared with unique molecular identifiers, was generated. From the PCR reads, TCRdb called clonotypes with MiXCR, one entry per CDR3 protein. The sample comprises over 550,000 distinct CDR3 sequences, under 12% of which are singletons, and about 4.3% rests with the top ten.

The rearrangement joins TRBV6-2 or TRBV6-3 to TRBJ2-4, with TRBD2 matching over 7 bases. The origin of this receptor is a human donor who donated a stem cell graft to a child with acute myeloid leukemia. The material was PBMCs from the stem cell graft donor, obtained from the stem cell graft. The CDR3 loop reads CASSGTNLAKNIQYF. CDR3 in DNA: TGTGCCAGCTCCGGGACTAACCTAGCCAAAAACATTCAGTACTTC.